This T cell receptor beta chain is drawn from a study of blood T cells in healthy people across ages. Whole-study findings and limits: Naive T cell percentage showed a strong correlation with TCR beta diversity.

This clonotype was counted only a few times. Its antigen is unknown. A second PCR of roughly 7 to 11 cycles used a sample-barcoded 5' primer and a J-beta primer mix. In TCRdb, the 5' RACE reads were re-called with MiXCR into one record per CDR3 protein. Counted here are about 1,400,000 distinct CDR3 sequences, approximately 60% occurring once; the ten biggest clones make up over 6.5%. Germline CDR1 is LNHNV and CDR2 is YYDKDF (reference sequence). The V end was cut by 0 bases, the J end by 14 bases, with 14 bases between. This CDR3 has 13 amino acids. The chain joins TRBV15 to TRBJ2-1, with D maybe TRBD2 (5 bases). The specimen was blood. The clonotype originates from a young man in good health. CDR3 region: CATSRDPGFREFF. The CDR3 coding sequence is TGTGCCACCAGCAGAGATCCGGGGTTTAGGGAGTTCTTC.